What follows are 27 T cell receptor beta chains derived from one specimen sequenced in a study of read filtering for tumor transcriptome and immune sequencing. Molecular barcoded adaptors covering alpha/delta and beta/gamma chains were used on roughly 400 ng RNA. TCRdb recomputed calls from the reads with MiXCR, one row per CDR3 protein. The sample shows 75,000 to 95,000 distinct CDR3 sequences, 9% to 15% of them seen only once. Sequenced: a population of CD138-negative cells sorted from bone marrow. These receptors all come from a donor aged 40 or over with multiple myeloma.

For this clonotype: One end of the junction is discordant with germline, which a read error may explain. The rearrangement uses TRBV5-1 and TRBJ1-5, with D maybe TRBD1 (6 bases). The germline V gene has CDR1 SGHRS and CDR2 YFSETQ. This CDR3 is built from 13 residues. The CDR3 DNA is TGCGCCAGCAGCCGGGACACTAATCAGCCCCAGCAGTTT. This translates into CASSRDTNQPQQF.

The rearrangement uses TRBV3-1 and TRBJ1-2; D is perhaps TRBD1 (5 bases). The CDR3 runs to 14 residues. Between the trimmed V and J ends, which lost 4 bases and 0 bases, there was a span of 9 bases. Germline CDR1 LGHDT, CDR2 YNNKEL (reference sequence). The CDR3: CASSRQLANYGYTF. The CDR3 region has the DNA TGTGCCAGCAGCCGACAGTTAGCTAACTATGGCTACACCTTC.

As to this clonotype: Possible read error: a much larger clone is one base away. CDR3 nucleotide sequence: TGTGCCAGCACAGGTAGAGGTCAGACCCGGTACTTC. Its protein product is CASTGRGQTRYF. This chain joins TRBV6-5 and TRBJ2-5; no clear D. The CDR3 contains 12 residues. Germline V gives CDR1 MNHEY, CDR2 SVGAGI.

In its sample, this clonotype was seen many times. The chain carries TRBV19 and TRBJ1-5, with 10 bases matching TRBD1. The germline gives CDR1 LNHDA, CDR2 SQIVND (reference sequence). The CDR3 sequence is 16 residues long. V dropped 5 bases and J dropped 6; count of bases not matched to a gene: 10. The CDR3 is CASSAGQGGFVQPQHF. DNA for the CDR3: TGTGCCAGTAGTGCCGGACAGGGGGGTTTTGTTCAGCCCCAGCATTTT.

This clonotype was counted at least ten times. A much larger clone lies a single base off, so this may be a read error. The CDR3, as DNA: TGCAGTGCTCCTACTAGCTGGAGGGCCTACAATGAGCAGTTCTTC. Amino acids: CSAPTSWRAYNEQFF. This chain uses TRBV20-1 with TRBJ2-1; weak D call: TRBD2 (6 bases). The CDR3 contains 15 residues. Germline V gene data show CDR1 as DFQATT and CDR2 as SNEGSKA (reference sequence). V dropped 5 bases and J dropped 2 bases, with 16 bases sitting between them.

At least ten counts were recorded for this clonotype. This chain links TRBV12-3 or TRBV12-4 with TRBJ1-2; a possible D gene is TRBD1 (5 bases). The CDR3 totals 13 residues. V was pared by 3 bases and J by 3 bases, with 8 bases between. The chain's CDR3 is CASSLGLDYGYTF. As DNA, the CDR3 is TGTGCCAGCAGTTTGGGGCTAGACTATGGCTACACCTTC.

This clonotype showed up many times. This rearrangement joins TRBV12-3 or TRBV12-4 to TRBJ1-1; D is possibly TRBD1 (6 bases). The CDR3 is 14 amino acids. V was pared by 6 bases and J by 1 base, with 12 bases between. The CDR3 sequence: CASSPGHSNTEAFF. Here the CDR3 DNA reads TGTGCCAGCAGCCCGGGACATTCGAACACTGAAGCTTTCTTT.

This clonotype came up many times. For the CDR3, the DNA is TGCGCCAGCAGCTCAAGTTACCTCTCACCGGGAGCGAGCGAGCAGTTCTTC. Translating gives CASSSSYLSPGASEQFF. The rearrangement links TRBV5-1 to TRBJ2-1, with D possibly being TRBD2 (6 bases). The length of the CDR3 is 17 residues. The V gene lost 3 bases and the J gene lost 10 bases, with 26 bases spanning the gap. CDR1 is SGHRS and CDR2 is YFSETQ in the germline V gene.

This clonotype showed up many times. This chain uses TRBV20-1 with TRBJ2-2; D gene unclear. The CDR3 has 12 residues. Trimming stripped 6 bases from V and 3 bases from J, with 8 bases between. Germline loops: CDR1 DFQATT, CDR2 SNEGSKA (reference sequence). The CDR3 coding sequence is TGCAGTGCCAATGCCTACACCGGGGAGCTGTTTTTT. Encoded protein: CSANAYTGELFF.

V gene TRBV20-1 combines with J gene TRBJ2-6; 8 positions agree with TRBD2. The V and J ends lost 6 bases and 0 bases, in that order; junction bases with no gene match: 4. Germline CDR1 DFQATT, CDR2 SNEGSKA (reference sequence). CDR3 size: 15 residues. The CDR3 nucleotides read TGCAGTGCCCGAAGCGGGGGCTCTGGGGCCAACGTCCTGACTTTC. Protein: CSARSGGSGANVLTF.

Points on this clonotype: A much bigger clone sits one base away, suggesting this may be a read error. J is TRBJ2-3 and V is TRBV28; D not certain. CDR3 length equals 17 residues. CDR1 is MDHEN and CDR2 is SYDVKM in the germline V gene. The chain's CDR3 is CAGSSPGRRSGTDTQYF. The CDR3 DNA sequence: TGTGCCGGCAGCTCCCCGGGTCGACGATCGGGCACAGATACGCAGTATTTT.

This clonotype was counted a few times. This chain joins TRBV20-1 and TRBJ2-1, with a tentative D call TRBD2 (6 bases). Germline V gives CDR1 DFQATT, CDR2 SNEGSKA (reference sequence). This CDR3 has 14 amino acids. V lost 2 bases and J lost 6, with 14 bases in between. CDR3 nucleotides: TGCAGTGCTAGACTTCCGACTAGAGGCAATGAGCAGTTCTTC. This sequence encodes CSARLPTRGNEQFF.

Ten or more counts support this clonotype. The genes are TRBV6-1 and TRBJ2-1; no clear D. CDR1 is MNHNS and CDR2 is SASEGT in the germline V gene. The CDR3 loop spans 15 amino acids. V gave up 8 bases and J gave up 3 bases, with 17 bases separating them. The CDR3 sequence: CASVVSRNNYNEQFF. In DNA, the CDR3 is TGTGCCAGCGTCGTGTCCAGGAATAACTACAATGAGCAGTTCTTC.

This clonotype has ten or more counts. The chain uses TRBV20-1 and TRBJ2-7; 7 bases line up with TRBD1. CDR1 DFQATT and CDR2 SNEGSKA come from the germline V gene (reference sequence). This CDR3 region has 15 residues. Losses at the gene ends were 5 bases for V and 1 base for J; bases not matched to a gene: 11. In DNA, the CDR3 is TGCAGTGCTGGACCAAATGACAGGGCTTCCTACGAGCAGTACTTC. Translated: CSAGPNDRASYEQYF.

Ten or more counts support this clonotype. J is TRBJ2-1 and V is TRBV19, with 10 positions matching TRBD2. This CDR3 is built from 14 residues. The trim removed 10 bases at V and 3 bases at J, leaving 6 bases unmatched. Germline CDR1 LNHDA, CDR2 SQIVND (reference sequence). The CDR3 DNA follows: TGTGCCACTACAAGCGGGAGGGGCTACAATGAGCAGTTCTTC. Translated: CATTSGRGYNEQFF.

This clonotype was seen at least ten times. The V gene is TRBV7-3, the J gene TRBJ2-3, with TRBD2 identical over 8 bases. This CDR3 has 14 amino acids. From germline, CDR1 is SGHTA and CDR2 FQGTGA. J gave up 5 bases and V 5 bases, and 6 bases lay outside the gene matches. In DNA, the CDR3 is TGTGCCAGCAGCGCCGGGAGGGCCTTAGATACGCAGTATTTT. This encodes CASSAGRALDTQYF.

This clonotype appeared a few times. The genes are TRBV20-1 and TRBJ2-7; no reliable D call. V was cut by 3 bases and J by 2 bases, with 5 bases left in between. This CDR3 spans 11 amino acids. CDR1 and CDR2 from the germline V gene are DFQATT and SNEGSKA (reference sequence). CDR3 region: CSASLAYEQYF. Written as DNA, the CDR3 is TGCAGTGCTAGTCTTGCCTACGAGCAGTACTTC.

This clonotype appeared many times. The gene calls are TRBV29-1 and TRBJ2-1; the match to TRBD2 covers 7 bases. Germline V gene data show CDR1 as SQVTM and CDR2 as ANQGSEA. There are 11 residues in the CDR3. The J segment lost 8 bases and the V segment lost 4 bases, leaving 2 bases of the junction unmatched. The CDR3 sequence: CSVGEGDEQFF. CDR3 coding DNA: TGCAGCGTTGGGGAGGGAGATGAGCAGTTCTTC.

This clonotype was counted many times. Here the CDR3 reads CAISDVTGANVLTF. The CDR3 nucleotides are TGTGCCATCAGTGACGTTACTGGGGCCAACGTCCTGACTTTC. V and J are TRBV10-3 and TRBJ2-6; D is unclear. CDR3 length: 14 residues. Germline V CDR1 and CDR2: ENHRY, SYGVKD. Trimming removed 3 bases at V and 2 bases at J, with 5 bases between.

This clonotype was detected ten times or more. V and J are TRBV20-1 and TRBJ2-1; TRBD2 matches at 7 bases. Germline V lookup: CDR1 DFQATT, CDR2 SNEGSKA (reference sequence). The CDR3 contains 14 residues. Trimming took 5 bases from V and 2 from J; bases not matched to a gene: 6. The CDR3 sequence is CSARPAGTYNEQFF. The DNA of the CDR3 is TGCAGTGCTCGGCCAGCGGGAACCTACAATGAGCAGTTCTTC.

In regard to this clonotype: Given a much more abundant clone one base away, this may be a read error. The rearrangement joins TRBV29-1 to TRBJ2-7, with 10 nucleotides matching TRBD1. The CDR3 runs to 13 residues. Germline V gives CDR1 SQVTM, CDR2 ANQGSEA. Here the CDR3 reads CGVIGTGAYEQYF. In DNA, the CDR3 is TGCGGCGTAATCGGGACAGGGGCCTACGAGCAGTACTTC.

This clonotype was observed many times. The rearrangement joins TRBV6-6 to TRBJ2-7; D ambiguous. The ends were cut back, 0 bases at V and 2 bases at J, with 2 bases in the middle. The V gene's germline CDR1 is MNHNY and CDR2 SVGAGI (reference sequence). The CDR3 has 12 residues. Here the CDR3 reads CASSYSAYEQYF. The CDR3 DNA reads as TGTGCCAGCAGTTACTCTGCCTACGAGCAGTACTTC.

A remark on this clonotype: This clone may be a read error of a much larger clone one base away. This chain connects TRBV5-1 to TRBJ2-3, with no clear D. This CDR3 has 13 amino acids. Germline V gene lookup returns CDR1 SGHRS and CDR2 YFSETQ. DNA for the CDR3: TGCGCCAGCAGCCCCCCGAGTCCAGATGCGCAGTATTTT. Encoded protein: CASSPPSPDAQYF.

There are a few counts of this clonotype. This chain links TRBV12-3 or TRBV12-4 with TRBJ2-1; D remains unclear. The CDR3 spans 12 residues. The V end lost 4 bases, the J end lost 11 bases, and 12 bases lay between the germline ends. The CDR3 sequence is CASSSAGSQQFF. The CDR3 nucleotides read TGTGCCAGCAGTTCGGCAGGATCTCAGCAGTTCTTC.

This clonotype came up many times. The V call is TRBV3-1, the J call TRBJ2-7, with D possibly called TRBD1 or TRBD2 (5 bases each). CDR3 size: 14 residues. The V and J ends lost 4 bases and 0 bases respectively, with 10 bases between them. The V gene's germline CDR1 is LGHDT and CDR2 YNNKEL (reference sequence). The CDR3 is CASSRDASSYEQYF. The CDR3 DNA sequence: TGTGCCAGCAGCCGGGACGCGAGCTCCTACGAGCAGTACTTC.

This clonotype came up a few times. V and J are TRBV1 and TRBJ1-1; the table gives TRBD1 as D, unverified against the DNA. TRBV1 is noted as a pseudogene. The length of the CDR3 is 17 residues. The CDR3 nucleotides read TGCACCAGCAGCAATAAAGGGGCTTGGGGGGGGAACACTGAAGCTTTCTTT. Translated, it gives CTSSNKGAWGGNTEAFF.

There are many counts of this clonotype. This rearrangement joins TRBV20-1 to TRBJ2-7; weak D call: TRBD2 (6 bases). Germline V gives CDR1 DFQATT, CDR2 SNEGSKA (reference sequence). V lost 6 bases and J lost 2, with 20 bases in between. The CDR3 spans 15 residues. The CDR3 region is CSAVSRGRITYEQYF. The CDR3 nucleotides are TGCAGTGCCGTCTCCCGTGGGAGGATCACCTACGAGCAGTACTTC.